The source of this T cell receptor (beta chain) is a study of cytomegalovirus exposure and HLA in healthy donors. Turning to the study itself: Within an early data release were around 80 million unique TCRs drawn from HLA-typed donors.

Amplification used 60 Vbeta primers and 13 Jbeta primers. Only in-frame clones appear in the TCRdb table, and some are missing; sequencing was by immunoSEQ multiplex PCR. The profile shows under 200,000 clones, approximately 82% of them singletons. Study-level results: Cytomegalovirus association was assigned to about 150 TCR beta chains. Analyzed later, association rates of TCRs varied across HLA loci, with DRB1 most and HLA-C fewest.

CDR3 length: 16 residues. Germline CDR1 SGHVS, CDR2 FQNEAQ. After removal of 5 bases from V and 4 bases from J, the junction contained 12 bases not matched to a gene. As concerns this clone: What it binds is unknown.

This receptor was identified in a woman aged 35 to 49 in good health and CMV-seropositive. The chain uses TRBV7-8 and TRBJ1-2, with TRBD1 matching over 8 bases. The specimen was PBMCs. CDR3 amino acids: CASSPSQGARSYGYTF. The DNA of the CDR3 is TGTGCCAGCAGCCCTTCTCAGGGGGCGAGGTCCTATGGCTACACCTTC.